The rows below give T cell receptor beta chains drawn from one sample of a study of neoadjuvant nivolumab and ipilimumab in lung cancer. Profiling relied on immunoSEQ multiplex PCR, and the TCRdb table lists in-frame clones only, not all of them. Among some 28,000 clones listed, 83% were seen once. Sequencing was performed on tumor tissue, taken after neoadjuvant nivolumab, alone or with ipilimumab, at or shortly before surgery. The receptors were gathered from an adult with non-small cell lung cancer. Both conserved end residues are part of each CDR3. Each record gives: J gene, clone size, V gene, D gene, CDR3 DNA, CDR3 protein. The D gene is left open where the match is weak. A clone size is listed for some rows: how often the clone was seen (once, few, many), or a class if it is expanded.

>TRBJ2-1|once|TRBV29-1|NA
TGCAGCGTGGAGACGGATGAGCAGTTCTTC
CSVETDEQFF
>TRBJ2-2|NA|TRBV5-1|TRBD2
TGCGCCAGCAGCCGCGGGGGGGGCACCGGGGAGCTGTTTTTT
CASSRGGGTGELFF
>TRBJ1-1|NA|TRBV10-3|NA
TGTGCCACTACCAGGGCAGGGGCCGGGGACACTGAAGCTTTCTTT
CATTRAGAGDTEAFF
>TRBJ1-1|NA|TRBV5-8|NA
TGTGCCAGCAGCTTATGGGGATGGACTGAAGCTTTCTTT
CASSLWGWTEAFF
>TRBJ1-6|NA|TRBV7-2|NA
TGTGCCAGCAGCCCGGACAATCGGGGTAATTCACCCCTCCACTTT
CASSPDNRGNSPLHF
>TRBJ1-2|NA|TRBV27|NA
TGTGCCAGCAGTTTTGGACAGCCCTATAACTATGGCTACACCTTC
CASSFGQPYNYGYTF
>TRBJ2-3|few|TRBV7-6|NA
TGTGCCAGCAGCTTAGTTCCGGGAGACACAGATACGCAGTATTTT
CASSLVPGDTDTQYF
>TRBJ1-6|NA|TRBV5-1|TRBD1
TGCGCCAGCAGCGAGACAGGGGGACCCCTTAATTCACCCCTCCACTTT
CASSETGGPLNSPLHF
>TRBJ1-1|NA|TRBV5-1|NA
TGCGCCAGCAGCTTGGTTTCACTCCTGAACACTGAAGCTTTCTTT
CASSLVSLLNTEAFF
>TRBJ1-3|NA|TRBV6-6|NA
TGTGCCAGCAGTACCGGTAACCCAAACACCATATATTTT
CASSTGNPNTIYF
>TRBJ1-2|NA|TRBV2|NA
TGTGCCAGCAGGTTTGACTACCGGGGCTACACCTTC
CASRFDYRGYTF
>TRBJ1-1|NA|TRBV18|NA
TGTGCCAGCTCACCAAATTCCGGGGTGACTGAAGCTTTCTTT
CASSPNSGVTEAFF
>TRBJ1-5|once|TRBV5-8|NA
TGTGCCAGCAGCTTGAGCAGGGCGGGCAATCAGCCCCAGCATTTT
CASSLSRAGNQPQHF
>TRBJ2-7|NA|TRBV25-1|NA
TGTGCCAGCAGTGTAGCAGGGGCAGGAACCTACGAGCAGTACTTC
CASSVAGAGTYEQYF
>TRBJ2-2|NA|TRBV5-6|TRBD2
TGTGCCAGCAGCTTGAGACTAGCGGGAATTGGAGGGGAGCTGTTTTTT
CASSLRLAGIGGELFF
>TRBJ1-4|few|TRBV5-5|NA
TGTGCCAGCAGTACAGAAGGGCGGAGTAATGAAAAACTGTTTTTT
CASSTEGRSNEKLFF
>TRBJ1-6|NA|TRBV28|NA
TGTGCCAGCAGTTTCGGGGGCCGTAATTCACCCCTCCACTTT
CASSFGGRNSPLHF
>TRBJ2-7|NA|TRBV30|TRBD2
TGTGCCTGGAGTGTCGCCGGGACTAGCGGGATCGGCGAGCAGTACTTC
CAWSVAGTSGIGEQYF
>TRBJ2-5|NA|TRBV10-3|TRBD1
TGTGCCATCATGACCTTACCAGGACAGGGGTCCAATCGGATCTGGGGAATCCAAGAGACCCAGTACTTC
CAIMTLPGQGSNRIWGIQETQYF
>TRBJ1-2|NA|TRBV28|NA
TGTGCCAGCATCCCGGGTACTAACTATGGCTACACCTTC
CASIPGTNYGYTF
>TRBJ1-2|once|TRBV4-1|NA
TGCGCCAGCAGCCCCGGCCCGGGCGCGCTCTATGGCTACACCTTC
CASSPGPGALYGYTF
>TRBJ1-2|NA|TRBV9|NA
TGTGCCAGCAGCCCAGAGGGTGTATATGGCTACACCTTC
CASSPEGVYGYTF
>TRBJ1-1|NA|TRBV4-2|NA
TGTGCCAGCAGCCAATCTGAGGGTGTGAACACTGAAGCTTTCTTT
CASSQSEGVNTEAFF
>TRBJ1-2|once|TRBV6-5|TRBD1
TGTGCCAGCAGTACACAGGGGGCGAGGTTTGGCTACACCTTC
CASSTQGARFGYTF
>TRBJ2-1|NA|TRBV6-6|TRBD2
TGTGCCAGCAGTTACGAGGCGGGGGGGAATGAGCAGTTCTTC
CASSYEAGGNEQFF